This TCR beta chain appears in the sequencing data of a study of blood T cell repertoires in COVID-19. Assay: immunoSEQ multiplex PCR; the TCRdb copy retains only in-frame clones and omits some. The sample comprises some 30,000 clones, 84% of which are singletons, and more than 10% rests with the top ten. The germline V gene encodes CDR1 SGHTS and CDR2 YDEGEE. Trimming took 0 bases from V and 7 from J, leaving 20 bases between them. The CDR3 length is 17 residues. The source material was peripheral blood. The chain couples TRBV5-8 to TRBJ1-5, with D tentatively TRBD1 (6 bases). This TCR derives from a human donor in a cohort sampled during active COVID-19. The CDR3 region is CASSLERGRLVGQPQHF. In DNA, the CDR3 is TGTGCCAGCAGCTTGGAGCGGGGGCGCCTGGTAGGACAGCCCCAGCATTTT.